The rows below give T cell receptor beta chains drawn from one sample of a study of radiation and T cells in renal cell carcinoma. Only in-frame clones appear in the TCRdb table, and some are missing; sequencing was by immunoSEQ multiplex PCR. The repertoire holds 16,000 or so clones, with 50% as singletons. Material: tumor tissue, obtained from a patient whose treatment included radiotherapy and nephrectomy. The receptor set was obtained from a woman aged 55-69 years with renal cell carcinoma. CDR3s include the opening cysteine and the closing phenylalanine or tryptophan. Fields, in order: D gene, clone size, CDR3 length, J gene, V gene, CDR3 DNA, CDR3 protein. D genes are given only for firm matches. Clone size is not always given. Where it is, it says once, few, many or a class for expanded clones.

D: -
size: -
length: 16
J: TRBJ1-1
V: TRBV5-1
DNA: TGCGCCAGCAGCGGGGGACGTACAAGGAGGAACACTGAAGCTTTCTTT
CDR3: CASSGGRTRRNTEAFF

D: -
size: -
length: 14
J: TRBJ1-1
V: TRBV19
DNA: TGTGCCAGTAGTATAGCACAGTGGAACACTGAAGCTTTCTTT
CDR3: CASSIAQWNTEAFF

D: TRBD2
size: -
length: 20
J: TRBJ2-5
V: TRBV7-8
DNA: TGTGCCAGCAGCCCCAGAACCGGGAACAGCGGGAGAGGACAACAAGAGACCCAGTACTTC
CDR3: CASSPRTGNSGRGQQETQYF

D: TRBD1
size: medium-sized
length: 16
J: TRBJ1-5
V: TRBV28
DNA: TGTGCCAGCAGCGAGGGGGACAGGGGTCCCAATCAGCCCCAGCATTTT
CDR3: CASSEGDRGPNQPQHF

D: -
size: few
length: 14
J: TRBJ2-1
V: TRBV6-6
DNA: TGTGCCAGCAGTTACTTACACGGTCGGCATGAGCAGTTCTTC
CDR3: CASSYLHGRHEQFF

D: -
size: few
length: 10
J: TRBJ1-1
V: TRBV7-2
DNA: TGTGCCAGCAGCTTGGGCGGAGCTTTCTTT
CDR3: CASSLGGAFF

D: TRBD1
size: -
length: 14
J: TRBJ1-2
V: TRBV6-6
DNA: TGTGCCAGCACTTACCCGACAGGGGGCTATGGCTACACCTTC
CDR3: CASTYPTGGYGYTF

D: TRBD1
size: -
length: 14
J: TRBJ1-5
V: TRBV7-3
DNA: TGTGCCAGCAGCCTGACAGGGCCAGGGGAGCCCCAGCATTTT
CDR3: CASSLTGPGEPQHF

D: TRBD1
size: once
length: 13
J: TRBJ1-2
V: TRBV13
DNA: TGTGCCAGCAGGGAACAGGGGGCGGATGGCTACACCTTC
CDR3: CASREQGADGYTF

D: TRBD2
size: once
length: 16
J: TRBJ2-1
V: TRBV9
DNA: TGTGCCAGCAGCATCGGACTAGCGGGAGATGTAAATGAGCAGTTCTTC
CDR3: CASSIGLAGDVNEQFF

D: -
size: many
length: 16
J: TRBJ1-1
V: TRBV5-6
DNA: TGTGCCAGCGAACCCTACCTCCGTGCACGGGACACTGAAGCTTTCTTT
CDR3: CASEPYLRARDTEAFF

D: TRBD2
size: -
length: 16
J: TRBJ2-7
V: TRBV28
DNA: TGTGCCAGCAGTCCGGCTAGCGGGAGGGCTTCGGGTGAGCAGTACTTC
CDR3: CASSPASGRASGEQYF

D: -
size: many
length: 11
J: TRBJ2-7
V: TRBV19
DNA: TGTGCCAGTAGTATTCGGGAGGAGCAGTACTTC
CDR3: CASSIREEQYF

D: -
size: -
length: 15
J: TRBJ2-2
V: TRBV11-1
DNA: TGTGCCAGCAGCAAAACAGGGTATAACACCGGGGAGCTGTTTTTT
CDR3: CASSKTGYNTGELFF

D: TRBD1
size: -
length: 16
J: TRBJ1-2
V: TRBV5-1
DNA: TGCGCCAGCAGCTTACTCGGGACAGGGGGCGTAGGTGGCTACACCTTC
CDR3: CASSLLGTGGVGGYTF

D: -
size: -
length: 14
J: TRBJ2-7
V: TRBV5-8
DNA: TGTGCCAGCAGCTTGGAGAGACTATCCTACGAGCAGTACTTC
CDR3: CASSLERLSYEQYF

D: TRBD2
size: once
length: 15
J: TRBJ2-7
V: TRBV6-6
DNA: TGTGCCAGCAGTTACTCAAGCGGGAGGACCTACGAGCAGTACTTC
CDR3: CASSYSSGRTYEQYF

D: -
size: many
length: 15
J: TRBJ1-6
V: TRBV7-3
DNA: TGTGCCAGCAGCTTAATGGGGCAGAATAATTCACCCCTCCACTTT
CDR3: CASSLMGQNNSPLHF

D: -
size: once
length: 16
J: TRBJ2-1
V: TRBV27
DNA: TGTGCCAGCAGACCGTTAATTCAGGGTTTCTACAATGAGCAGTTCTTC
CDR3: CASRPLIQGFYNEQFF

D: -
size: few
length: 12
J: TRBJ2-7
V: TRBV5-4
DNA: TGTGCCAGCAGCTTGAGGGGGTACGAGCAGTACTTC
CDR3: CASSLRGYEQYF

D: -
size: -
length: 14
J: TRBJ2-3
V: TRBV9
DNA: TGTGCCAGCAGCGTAGTCGGACACACAGATACGCAGTATTTT
CDR3: CASSVVGHTDTQYF

D: TRBD1
size: -
length: 14
J: TRBJ2-3
V: TRBV7-3
DNA: TGTGCCAGCAGCCAGGGGGCTCCCACAGATACGCAGTATTTT
CDR3: CASSQGAPTDTQYF

D: -
size: -
length: 16
J: TRBJ1-5
V: TRBV7-2
DNA: TGTGCCAGCAGCTTAATGGGGGCACAAGGTAATCAGCCCCAGCATTTT
CDR3: CASSLMGAQGNQPQHF

D: -
size: medium-sized
length: 14
J: TRBJ1-4
V: TRBV6-1
DNA: TGTGCCAGCAGCGAAGGGACCCTTAATGAAAAACTGTTTTTT
CDR3: CASSEGTLNEKLFF

D: -
size: -
length: 14
J: TRBJ2-3
V: TRBV5-1
DNA: TGCGCCAGCAGCGAATCTACAGGGTTCGATACGCAGTATTTT
CDR3: CASSESTGFDTQYF

D: -
size: medium-sized
length: 15
J: TRBJ1-1
V: TRBV7-9
DNA: TGTGCCAGCAGCTTAGGTGCGGTTTTGGGGGACGGGGCTTTCTTT
CDR3: CASSLGAVLGDGAFF

D: -
size: few
length: 14
J: TRBJ1-2
V: TRBV6-5
DNA: TGTGCCAGCACGGCCGGGCAGGGAGCAAGGGGCTACACCTTC
CDR3: CASTAGQGARGYTF

D: -
size: once
length: 15
J: TRBJ2-7
V: TRBV28
DNA: TGTGCCAGCACCCTGGGCGCCGGCGGGTCCTACGAGCAGTACTTC
CDR3: CASTLGAGGSYEQYF

D: -
size: -
length: 16
J: TRBJ2-2
V: TRBV14
DNA: TGTGCCAGCAGCCAAGACAGGGTCCCGAACACCGGGGAGCTGTTTTTT
CDR3: CASSQDRVPNTGELFF

D: -
size: -
length: 14
J: TRBJ1-1
V: TRBV28
DNA: TGTGCCAGCAGTTTTCAGGGAGGGGACACTGAAGCTTTCTTT
CDR3: CASSFQGGDTEAFF

D: -
size: medium-sized
length: 14
J: TRBJ1-2
V: TRBV10-2
DNA: TGCGCCAGCAGTGATGGTAGGGCTATCTATGGCTACACCTTC
CDR3: CASSDGRAIYGYTF

D: -
size: -
length: 12
J: TRBJ2-7
V: TRBV6-6
DNA: TGTGCCAGCAGGACCGGCCCCCAGCGGCAGTACTTC
CDR3: CASRTGPQRQYF

D: -
size: many
length: 14
J: TRBJ1-2
V: TRBV4-3
DNA: TGCGCCAGCAGCCAAGTGGCGGGGAATGGGGGCTACACCTTC
CDR3: CASSQVAGNGGYTF

D: -
size: -
length: 14
J: TRBJ1-1
V: TRBV18
DNA: TGTGCCAGCTCACCATCAGACGGAGGCACTGAAGCTTTCTTT
CDR3: CASSPSDGGTEAFF

D: TRBD1
size: -
length: 15
J: TRBJ2-1
V: TRBV25-1
DNA: TGTGCCAGCAGTCCACTGGACAGGCGAGGGAATGAGCAGTTCTTC
CDR3: CASSPLDRRGNEQFF

D: -
size: -
length: 15
J: TRBJ1-3
V: TRBV30
DNA: TGTGCCTGGAGACGGCTGCAGAGCTCTGGAAACACCATATATTTT
CDR3: CAWRRLQSSGNTIYF

D: TRBD1
size: -
length: 14
J: TRBJ1-2
V: TRBV9
DNA: TGTGCCAGCAGCGTAGACGGACAGGGGGGCGGCTACACCTTC
CDR3: CASSVDGQGGGYTF

D: -
size: -
length: 14
J: TRBJ1-2
V: TRBV27
DNA: TGTGCCAGCAGCGGCTTGGGACCGACCGCGGGCTACACCTTC
CDR3: CASSGLGPTAGYTF

D: -
size: -
length: 14
J: TRBJ2-2
V: TRBV6-5
DNA: TGTGCCAGCAGTGGTGGGACGAACACCGGGGAGCTGTTTTTT
CDR3: CASSGGTNTGELFF

D: -
size: -
length: 16
J: TRBJ2-1
V: TRBV15
DNA: TGTGCCACCAGCATCGGTCCAATCGGTTTCTACAATGAGCAGTTCTTC
CDR3: CATSIGPIGFYNEQFF

D: -
size: few
length: 14
J: TRBJ1-5
V: TRBV5-1
DNA: TGCGCCAGCAGCTTGGGGGGAGACAATCAGCCCCAGCATTTT
CDR3: CASSLGGDNQPQHF

D: TRBD1
size: -
length: 14
J: TRBJ1-2
V: TRBV6-5
DNA: TGTGCCAGCAGGCAGGGGGGGAATTTCTATGGCTACACCTTC
CDR3: CASRQGGNFYGYTF

D: -
size: -
length: 13
J: TRBJ2-5
V: TRBV9
DNA: TGTGCCAGCAGCGTAGCCCTTCGGGAGACCCAGTACTTC
CDR3: CASSVALRETQYF

D: -
size: -
length: 12
J: TRBJ1-2
V: TRBV29-1
DNA: TGCAGCGTTGATACGGGTATGGGGGGCTACACCTTC
CDR3: CSVDTGMGGYTF

D: TRBD2
size: -
length: 19
J: TRBJ2-3
V: TRBV18
DNA: TGTGCCAGCTCACCACGGGGGCTAGCGGGAGGGCCGAACACAGATACGCAGTATTTT
CDR3: CASSPRGLAGGPNTDTQYF

D: TRBD2
size: -
length: 16
J: TRBJ2-2
V: TRBV7-6
DNA: TGTGCCAGCAGCTTGTTCGGGGGGGCCGGCACCGGGGAGCTGTTTTTT
CDR3: CASSLFGGAGTGELFF